This T cell receptor beta chain was captured by sequencing in a study of blood T cell repertoires in COVID-19. On the study more broadly: Specimens from acute and convalescent COVID-19 originated in the United States, Italy and Spain. Nucleic acid was either cDNA or gDNA, and it came from T cells, B-cell-depleted T cells, or PBMCs.

In the original processing: Amplification of reference gene primers provided the estimated nucleated cell counts. Libraries were prepared by immunoSEQ multiplex PCR; TCRdb keeps only in-frame clonotypes and omits some of them. V and J calls plus clone size are reproduced from that table; the DNA served to infer D and trimming. The sample lists a few hundred thousand clones, around 86% occurring once. Trimming left V 6 bases short and J 7 bases short, with 9 bases between. The CDR3 loop spans 12 amino acids. CDR1 is WSHSY and CDR2 is SAAADI in the germline V gene. The clonotype comes from a man aged 30 to 39 who had recovered from COVID-19. The chain couples TRBV10-2 to TRBJ1-4; D unclear. The sample consisted of peripheral blood. For the CDR3, the DNA is TGCGCCAGCAGCCTCGCGGGTGAAAAACTGTTTTTT. This gives the protein CASSLAGEKLFF.